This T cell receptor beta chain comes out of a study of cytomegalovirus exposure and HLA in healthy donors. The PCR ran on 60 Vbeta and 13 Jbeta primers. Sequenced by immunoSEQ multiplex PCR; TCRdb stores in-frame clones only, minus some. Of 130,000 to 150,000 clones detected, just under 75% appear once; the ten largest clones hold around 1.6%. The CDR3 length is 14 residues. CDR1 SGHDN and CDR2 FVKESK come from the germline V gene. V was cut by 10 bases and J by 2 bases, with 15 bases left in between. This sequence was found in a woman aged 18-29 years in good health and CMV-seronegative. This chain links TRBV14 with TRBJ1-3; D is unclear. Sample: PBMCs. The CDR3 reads CANSDGGAGNTIYF. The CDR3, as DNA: TGTGCCAACAGTGACGGCGGAGCTGGAAACACCATATATTTT. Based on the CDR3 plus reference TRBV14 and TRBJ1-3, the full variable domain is EAGVTQFPSHSVIEKGQTVTLRCDPISGHDNLYWYRRVMGKEIKFLLHFVKESKQDESGMPNNRFLAERTGGTYSTLKVQPAELEDSGVYFCANSDGGAGNTIYFGEGSWLTVV.